These 17 T cell receptor beta chains came from one sample sequenced in a study of blood T cell repertoires in COVID-19. Some clones are missing from TCRdb's copy, which holds only in-frame ones; the method was immunoSEQ multiplex PCR. This sample has about 350,000 clones, with approximately 90% found just once. What was sequenced was peripheral blood. The receptors were gathered from a woman aged 55 to 70 with COVID-19, enrolled during active disease.

The rearrangement uses TRBV13 and TRBJ2-6, with 8 bases that match TRBD2. V was clipped by 0 bases and J by 3 bases; unmatched bases: 10. CDR3 length equals 19 residues. Germline CDR1 reads PRHDT; CDR2 reads FYEKMQ (reference sequence). The CDR3, as DNA: TGTGCCAGCAGCTTAGGGTCGAGCGGGGGCTCCCATGGGGCCAACGTCCTGACTTTC. It specifies CASSLGSSGGSHGANVLTF. Drawing the rest from reference TRBV13 and TRBJ2-6, the complete variable domain is AAGVIQSPRHLIKEKRETATLKCYPIPRHDTVYWYQQGPGQDPQFLISFYEKMQSDKGSIPDRFSAQQFSDYHSELNMSSLELGDSALYFCASSLGSSGGSHGANVLTFGAGSRLTVL.

This clone was seen a single time. The identical CDR3 is also encoded by other nucleotide sequences in the sample. This chain joins TRBV12-3 or TRBV12-4 and TRBJ1-6; 7 bases are a match to TRBD1. This CDR3 contains 13 residues. The ends lost 6 bases at V and 13 bases at J; junction bases unmatched: 9. CDR3: CASSLGQELPLHF. Written as DNA, the CDR3 is TGTGCCAGCAGCCTAGGACAGGAACTGCCCCTCCACTTT.

The chain links TRBV6-5 to TRBJ1-4; 7 bases agree with TRBD1. There are 15 residues in the CDR3. Germline V gives CDR1 MNHEY, CDR2 SVGAGI. Losses at the gene ends were 2 bases for V and 8 bases for J; bases not matched to a gene: 8. In DNA, the CDR3 is TGTGCCAGCAGTTACGAAGGGGGCAGGGGGGAAAAACTGTTTTTT. This encodes CASSYEGGRGEKLFF.

A single count supports this clone. This chain links TRBV12-3 or TRBV12-4 with TRBJ1-1; D not certain. The ends were cut back, 5 bases at V and 3 bases at J, with 7 bases in the middle. The CDR3 has 12 amino acids. CDR3 protein: CASSIFYTEAFF. CDR3 coding DNA: TGTGCCAGCAGTATATTCTACACTGAAGCTTTCTTT.

In DNA, the CDR3 is TGTGCCAGCAGCTTCTCTTTTCCTAACTATGGCTACACCTTC. It specifies CASSFSFPNYGYTF. This chain uses TRBV7-3 with TRBJ1-2; no clear D gene. The V gene lost 3 bases and the J gene lost 0 bases, with 8 bases spanning the gap. This CDR3 spans 14 amino acids. CDR1 is SGHTA, CDR2 FQGTGA, per germline.

This chain joins TRBV15 and TRBJ1-6; D is uncertain. Trimming removed 2 bases from V and 6 bases from J, with 23 bases in between. The CDR3 runs to 19 residues. Germline V gene sequence: CDR1 LNHNV, CDR2 YYDKDF (reference sequence). The CDR3 spells CATSRPDTHAISGNSPLHF. The CDR3 nucleotides read TGTGCCACCAGCAGACCCGATACCCACGCCATAAGCGGTAATTCACCCCTCCACTTT.

The rearrangement uses TRBV7-9 and TRBJ1-4; TRBD1 might be the D (6 bases). Looked up from germline, CDR1 is SEHNR and CDR2 is FQNEAQ (reference sequence). There are 12 residues in the CDR3. The V end was cut by 11 bases, the J end by 5 bases, with 12 bases between. In nucleotides, the CDR3 is TGTGCCGGGGGCAGGTCGAATGAAAAACTGTTTTTT. It specifies CAGGRSNEKLFF.

The gene calls are TRBV21-1 and TRBJ1-2. TRBV21-1 is noted as a pseudogene. The CDR3 is 14 residues long. The CDR3 loop reads CASSPQEANYGYTF. The DNA of the CDR3 is TGTGCCAGCAGCCCACAAGAGGCTAACTATGGCTACACCTTC.

V is TRBV7-3 and J is TRBJ1-2; tentatively, D is TRBD1 (5 bases). Germline-derived CDR1 and CDR2 are SGHTA and FQGTGA. Trimming took off 6 bases at V and 8 bases at J, with 16 bases between the two ends. The CDR3 sequence is 13 residues long. CDR3 bases: TGTGCCAGCAGTTATCAGGGTTACAGCGGCTACACCTTC. Residues: CASSYQGYSGYTF.

The V and J genes are TRBV7-3 and TRBJ2-2; 9 bases map to TRBD1. This CDR3 spans 17 amino acids. Germline-derived CDR1 and CDR2 are SGHTA and FQGTGA. With 5 bases clipped from V and 0 bases from J, the junction kept 7 bases outside the gene matches. CDR3 loop: CASSPTRQGANTGELFF. DNA of the CDR3: TGTGCCAGCAGCCCCACCCGACAGGGGGCGAACACCGGGGAGCTGTTTTTT.

The V call is TRBV6-5, the J call TRBJ2-7, with 10 bases lining up with TRBD1. Germline CDR1 and CDR2: MNHEY and SVGAGI. This CDR3 has 14 residues. The J segment lost 4 bases and the V segment lost 9 bases, leaving 9 bases of the junction unmatched. This CDR3 is CASRNPGQGYEQYF. Written as DNA, the CDR3 is TGTGCCAGTCGCAATCCGGGACAGGGGTACGAGCAGTACTTC.

On this clone: Other DNA sequences within the sample encode an identical CDR3. The chain has TRBV3-1 (or the pseudogene TRBV3-2) and TRBJ1-2; TRBD1 is a possible D gene (6 bases). Germline V CDR1 and CDR2: LGHDT, YNNKEL (reference sequence). The CDR3 covers 14 residues. Trimming removed 0 bases at V and 5 bases at J, with 10 bases between. The CDR3 is CASSQDWQGYGYTF. The DNA of the CDR3 is TGTGCCAGCAGCCAAGATTGGCAGGGGTATGGCTACACCTTC.

This chain links TRBV19 with TRBJ1-5, with TRBD1 as a possible D gene (5 bases). The CDR3 loop spans 13 amino acids. CDR1 and CDR2 (germline): LNHDA, SQIVND (reference sequence). Deletions cut 7 bases from V and 9 bases from J, with 16 bases between. The CDR3 is CASTGGETRPQHF. In DNA form, the CDR3 reads TGTGCCAGTACGGGGGGGGAGACGAGGCCCCAGCATTTT.

The chain is built from TRBV11-2 and TRBJ2-3; 14 positions match TRBD2. Trimming took 4 bases from V and 5 from J; bases not matched to a gene: 2. From germline, CDR1 is SGHAT and CDR2 FQNNGV. CDR3 length: 15 residues. CDR3 sequence (DNA): TGTGCCAGCAGCTCCGGACTAGCGGGGGGAGATACGCAGTATTTT. This encodes CASSSGLAGGDTQYF.

The V and J genes are TRBV5-1 and TRBJ2-1; the match to TRBD2 covers 10 bases. In germline, CDR1 is SGHRS, CDR2 YFSETQ. The CDR3 contains 14 residues. V dropped 0 bases and J dropped 6; count of bases not matched to a gene: 0. As DNA, the CDR3 is TGCGCCAGCAGCTTGGCTAGCGGGGGCAATGAGCAGTTCTTC. Amino acids: CASSLASGGNEQFF.

The gene calls are TRBV11-1 and TRBJ2-5; 8 bases map to TRBD2. J was trimmed by 5 bases and V by 2 bases; bases with no gene match: 4. Germline lookup yields CDR1 SGHAT and CDR2 FQDESV (reference sequence). The CDR3 runs 14 residues. This chain's CDR3 is CASSLMSSGETQYF. CDR3 nucleotides: TGTGCCAGCAGCTTAATGTCTAGCGGGGAGACCCAGTACTTC.

The genes are TRBV2 and TRBJ1-6, with D perhaps TRBD1 (6 bases). V was shortened by 4 bases and J by 5 bases, with 9 bases between the two germline ends. CDR1 and CDR2 from the germline V gene are SNHLY and FYNNEI. CDR3 size: 14 residues. CDR3 protein: CASSGTVDNSPLHF. DNA for the CDR3: TGTGCCAGCAGTGGGACAGTGGATAATTCACCCCTCCACTTT.